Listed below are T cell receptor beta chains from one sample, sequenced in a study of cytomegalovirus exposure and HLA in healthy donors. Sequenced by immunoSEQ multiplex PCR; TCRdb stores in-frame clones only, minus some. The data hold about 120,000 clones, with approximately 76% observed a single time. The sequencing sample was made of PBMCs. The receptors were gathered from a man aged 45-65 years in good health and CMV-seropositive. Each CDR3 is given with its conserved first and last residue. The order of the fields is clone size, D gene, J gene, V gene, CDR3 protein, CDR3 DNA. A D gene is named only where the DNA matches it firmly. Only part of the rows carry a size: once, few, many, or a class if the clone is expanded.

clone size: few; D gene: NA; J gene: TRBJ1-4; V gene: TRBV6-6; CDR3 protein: CASSFRATNEKLFF; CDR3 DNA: TGTGCCAGCAGTTTCCGGGCAACTAATGAAAAACTGTTTTTT
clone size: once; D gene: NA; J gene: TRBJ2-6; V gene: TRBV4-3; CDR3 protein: CASSQDFRSFSGANVLTF; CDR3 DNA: TGCGCCAGCAGCCAAGATTTTAGATCCTTCTCTGGGGCCAACGTCCTGACTTTC
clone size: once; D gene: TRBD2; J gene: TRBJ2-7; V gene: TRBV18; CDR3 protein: CASSPKRDYEQYF; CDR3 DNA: TGTGCCAGCTCACCTAAGCGGGATTACGAGCAGTACTTC
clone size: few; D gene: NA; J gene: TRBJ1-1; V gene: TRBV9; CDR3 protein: CASSVEGTEAFF; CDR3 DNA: TGTGCCAGCAGCGTAGAGGGGACTGAAGCTTTCTTT
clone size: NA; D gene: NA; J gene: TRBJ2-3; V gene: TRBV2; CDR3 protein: CATVISTDTQYF; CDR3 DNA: TGTGCCACGGTGATTAGCACAGATACGCAGTATTTT
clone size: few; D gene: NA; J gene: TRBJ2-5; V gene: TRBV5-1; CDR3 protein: CASSLQGGGETQYF; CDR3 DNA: TGCGCCAGCAGCTTACAAGGGGGGGGAGAGACCCAGTACTTC
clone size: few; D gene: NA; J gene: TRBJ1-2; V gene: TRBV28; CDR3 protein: CASSLGEYGYTF; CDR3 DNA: TGTGCCAGCAGTTTAGGGGAGTATGGCTACACCTTC
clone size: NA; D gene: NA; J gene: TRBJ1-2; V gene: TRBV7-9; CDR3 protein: CASSLAGGHGYTF; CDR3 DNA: TGTGCCAGCAGCTTAGCAGGGGGACATGGCTACACCTTC
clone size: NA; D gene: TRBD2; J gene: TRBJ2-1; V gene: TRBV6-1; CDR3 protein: CASSEAFGGGRERRGWREQFF; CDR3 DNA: TGTGCCAGCAGTGAAGCTTTTGGGGGTGGGCGGGAGAGGAGGGGTTGGAGAGAGCAGTTCTTC
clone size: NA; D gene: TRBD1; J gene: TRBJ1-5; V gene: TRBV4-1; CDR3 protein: CASSLGQGRGDSNQPQHF; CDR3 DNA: TGCGCCAGCAGTCTTGGACAGGGGAGGGGAGATAGCAATCAGCCCCAGCATTTT
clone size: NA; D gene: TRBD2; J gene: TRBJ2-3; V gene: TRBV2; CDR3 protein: CASRALAVISDTQYF; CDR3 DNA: TGTGCCAGCAGGGCACTAGCGGTAATTTCAGATACGCAGTATTTT
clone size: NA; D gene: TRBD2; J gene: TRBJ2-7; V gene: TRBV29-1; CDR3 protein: CSVELAGGFYEQYF; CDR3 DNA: TGCAGCGTTGAACTAGCGGGAGGCTTCTACGAGCAGTACTTC
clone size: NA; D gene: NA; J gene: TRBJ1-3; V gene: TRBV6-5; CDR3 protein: CASSYSYDPGNTIYF; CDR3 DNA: TGTGCCAGCAGTTACTCCTACGATCCTGGAAACACCATATATTTT
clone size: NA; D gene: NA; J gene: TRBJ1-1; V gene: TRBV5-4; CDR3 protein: CASSLGQSDTEAFF; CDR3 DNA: TGTGCCAGCAGCTTGGGACAGTCGGACACTGAAGCTTTCTTT
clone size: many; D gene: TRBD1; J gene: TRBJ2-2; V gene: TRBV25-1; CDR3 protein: CASSGTGDTGELFF; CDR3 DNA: TGTGCCAGCAGTGGGACAGGGGACACCGGGGAGCTGTTTTTT
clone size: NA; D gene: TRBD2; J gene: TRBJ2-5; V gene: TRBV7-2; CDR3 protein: CASSPTTSGRMETQYF; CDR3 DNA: TGTGCCAGCAGCCCCACTACTAGCGGGAGGATGGAGACCCAGTACTTC
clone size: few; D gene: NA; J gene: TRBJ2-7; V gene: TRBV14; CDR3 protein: CASSQGQLEGYEQYF; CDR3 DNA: TGTGCCAGCAGCCAAGGACAGTTGGAAGGCTACGAGCAGTACTTC
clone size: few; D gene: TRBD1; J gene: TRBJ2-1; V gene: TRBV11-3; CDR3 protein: CASSFGQGIINEQFF; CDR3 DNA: TGTGCCAGCAGCTTTGGACAGGGAATTATCAATGAGCAGTTCTTC
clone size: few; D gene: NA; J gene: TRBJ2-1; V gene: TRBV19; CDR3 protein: CASSIGGRGGYNEQFF; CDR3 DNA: TGTGCCAGTAGTATAGGGGGGCGAGGGGGTTACAATGAGCAGTTCTTC
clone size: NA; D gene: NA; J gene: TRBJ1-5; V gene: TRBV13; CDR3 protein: CASSLQRGYNQPQHF; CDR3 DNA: TGTGCCAGCAGCTTACAGCGGGGATACAATCAGCCCCAGCATTTT
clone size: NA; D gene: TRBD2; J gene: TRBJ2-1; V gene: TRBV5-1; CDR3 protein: CASSSPRGGGSYNEQFF; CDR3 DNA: TGCGCCAGCAGCTCCCCTCGTGGGGGGGGATCCTACAATGAGCAGTTCTTC
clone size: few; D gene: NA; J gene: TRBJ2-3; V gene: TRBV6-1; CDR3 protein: CASSRQPGVTDTQYF; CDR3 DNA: TGTGCCAGCAGTAGACAGCCAGGGGTCACAGATACGCAGTATTTT
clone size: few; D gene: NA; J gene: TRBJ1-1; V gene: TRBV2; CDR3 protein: CASSSSAFF; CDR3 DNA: TGTGCCAGTTCCTCTAGTGCTTTCTTT
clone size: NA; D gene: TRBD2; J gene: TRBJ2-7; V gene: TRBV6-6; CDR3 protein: CASSLGLAGAGEQYF; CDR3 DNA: TGTGCCAGCAGTTTAGGACTAGCGGGAGCTGGAGAGCAGTACTTC
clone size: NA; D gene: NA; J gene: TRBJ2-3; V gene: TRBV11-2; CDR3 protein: CASSLGVGGPDTQYF; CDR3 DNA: TGTGCCAGCAGCTTAGGGGTGGGGGGGCCTGATACGCAGTATTTT
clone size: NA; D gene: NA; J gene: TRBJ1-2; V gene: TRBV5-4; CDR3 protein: CASSLDTTGYTF; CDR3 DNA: TGTGCCAGCAGCTTGGACACCACCGGCTACACCTTC
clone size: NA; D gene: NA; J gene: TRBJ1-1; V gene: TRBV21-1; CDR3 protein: CASSLSPRAATEAFF; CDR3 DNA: TGTGCCAGCAGCCTCTCCCCCAGGGCGGCCACTGAAGCTTTCTTT
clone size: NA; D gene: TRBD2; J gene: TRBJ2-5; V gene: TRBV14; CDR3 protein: CASSLALGAGEETQYF; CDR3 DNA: TGTGCCAGCAGCCTTGCCCTTGGAGCGGGAGAAGAAACCCAGTACTTC
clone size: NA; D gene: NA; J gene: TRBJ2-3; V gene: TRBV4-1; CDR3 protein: CASSQEGGRDTQYF; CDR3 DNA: TGCGCCAGCAGCCAAGAGGGGGGTAGGGATACGCAGTATTTT
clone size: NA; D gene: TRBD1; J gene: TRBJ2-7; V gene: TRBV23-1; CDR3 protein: CASSQRHRGLDEQYF; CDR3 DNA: TGCGCCAGCAGTCAACGGCACAGGGGGCTTGATGAGCAGTACTTC
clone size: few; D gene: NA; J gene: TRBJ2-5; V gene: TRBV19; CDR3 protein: CASSTAEIQETQYF; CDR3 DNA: TGTGCCAGTAGTACGGCGGAGATACAAGAGACCCAGTACTTC
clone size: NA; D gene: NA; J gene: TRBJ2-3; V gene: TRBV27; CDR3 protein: CASSFGGGETDTQYF; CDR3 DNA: TGTGCCAGCAGCTTTGGGGGAGGAGAGACAGATACGCAGTATTTT
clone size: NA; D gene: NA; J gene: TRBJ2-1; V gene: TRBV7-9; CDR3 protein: CASSPPPRMMVYNEQFF; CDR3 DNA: TGTGCCAGCAGCCCGCCCCCGAGGATGATGGTTTACAATGAGCAGTTCTTC
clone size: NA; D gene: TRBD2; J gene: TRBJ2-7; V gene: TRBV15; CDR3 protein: CATSRQSGSPSYEQYF; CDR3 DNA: TGTGCCACCAGCAGACAAAGCGGGAGTCCCTCCTACGAGCAGTACTTC
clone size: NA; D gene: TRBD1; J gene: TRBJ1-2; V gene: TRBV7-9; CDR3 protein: CASSFTTGVYYGYTF; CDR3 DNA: TGTGCCAGCAGCTTCACCACAGGGGTTTACTATGGCTACACCTTC
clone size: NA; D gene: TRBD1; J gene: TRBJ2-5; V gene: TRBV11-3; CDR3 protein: CASSPGTGGAMIGPETQYF; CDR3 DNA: TGTGCCAGCAGCCCCGGGACAGGGGGCGCAATGATAGGACCGGAGACCCAGTACTTC
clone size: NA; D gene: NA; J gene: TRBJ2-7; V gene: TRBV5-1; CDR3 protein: CASSSNYEQYF; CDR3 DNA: TGCGCCAGCAGCTCCAACTACGAGCAGTACTTC
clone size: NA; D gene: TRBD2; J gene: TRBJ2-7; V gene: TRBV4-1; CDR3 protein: CASSASGGAYEQYF; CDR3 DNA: TGCGCCAGCAGTGCTAGCGGGGGGGCGTACGAGCAGTACTTC
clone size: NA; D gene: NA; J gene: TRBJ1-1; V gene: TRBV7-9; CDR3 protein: CASSLGLTGEAFF; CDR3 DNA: TGTGCCAGCAGCCTCGGCCTTACAGGGGAAGCTTTCTTT
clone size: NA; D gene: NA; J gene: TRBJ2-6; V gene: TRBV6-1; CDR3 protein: CASSDRDMLSGANVLTF; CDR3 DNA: TGTGCCAGCAGTGACCGGGACATGCTCTCTGGGGCCAACGTCCTGACTTTC
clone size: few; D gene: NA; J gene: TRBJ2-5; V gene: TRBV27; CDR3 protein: CASSSFGETQYF; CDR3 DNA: TGTGCCAGCAGTTCCTTCGGGGAGACCCAGTACTTC
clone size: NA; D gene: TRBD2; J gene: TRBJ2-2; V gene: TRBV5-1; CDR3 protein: CASSSPGTSAGELFF; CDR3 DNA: TGCGCCAGCAGCTCACCCGGGACTAGCGCCGGGGAGCTGTTTTTT
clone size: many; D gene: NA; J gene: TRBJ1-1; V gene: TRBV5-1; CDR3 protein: CASTPGQTNTEAFF; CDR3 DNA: TGCGCCAGCACTCCGGGACAAACGAACACTGAAGCTTTCTTT
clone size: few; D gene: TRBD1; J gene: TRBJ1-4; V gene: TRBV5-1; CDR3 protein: CASSETGKDEKLFF; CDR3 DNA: TGCGCCAGCTCGGAGACAGGGAAAGATGAAAAACTGTTTTTT